Given below is one TCR beta chain in context. Other nucleotide sequences from this sample produce the same CDR3. The entry originates in a study of blood T cell repertoires in COVID-19. Across the whole study: Italy, Spain and the United States were the sources of the convalescent and acute COVID-19 samples. PBMCs, B-cell-depleted T cells, or T cells provided the cDNA or gDNA that made up the material.

Original methodology: The authors estimated nucleated cell counts from reference gene primer amplification. The repertoire was sequenced with immunoSEQ multiplex PCR; TCRdb's copy has only in-frame clones and lacks some. That table is the source of V, J and clone size, and D and trimming were worked out from the DNA. The sample lists 55,000 to 75,000 clones; approximately 72% were seen once. Trimming removed 4 bases from V and 2 bases from J; junction bases left unmatched: 3. The CDR3 has 15 residues. CDR1 is SGHRS and CDR2 is YFSETQ in the germline V gene. J is TRBJ2-7 and V is TRBV5-1, with TRBD2 matching over 13 bases. The clonotype comes from a woman in her 70s with COVID-19, enrolled during active disease. Sequencing was carried out using peripheral blood. The CDR3: CASSPGLAGAYEQYF. Here the CDR3 DNA reads TGCGCCAGCAGCCCAGGACTAGCGGGGGCCTACGAGCAGTACTTC. Supplemented by reference TRBV5-1 and TRBJ2-7, the full variable domain reads KAGVTQTPRYLIKTRGQQVTLSCSPISGHRSVSWYQQTPGQGLQFLFEYFSETQRNKGNFPGRFSGRQFSNSRSEMNVSTLELGDSALYLCASSPGLAGAYEQYFGPGTRLTVT.